This T cell receptor beta chain was captured in a study of blood T cell repertoires in COVID-19 (dated by TCRdb to the early 2020s). With regard to the full study: Samples from collaborators originated in the United States, Italy and Spain and spanned both the acute and convalescent phases of COVID-19. The prospective study material was composed of cDNA or gDNA derived from T cells, B-cell-depleted T cells, or PBMCs. Deeply sampled blood TCRbeta repertoires from subjects exposed to, actively infected with, or recovered from COVID-19 were included in the dataset. A freely available public database, intended as a resource for researchers studying the immune response to SARS-CoV-2, is where the repertoires were released. The samples were drawn from the first 160 participants of the ongoing ImmuneRACE study and from 1,254 subjects provided by 6 global collaborators. A de-identified subject ID, COVID-19 status, age in years and sex were almost always included in the sample metadata. Where available, HLA class I and class II types were obtained from metadata supplied by the sample provider rather than from assay-based typing.

Worth noting for this clone: No antigen is known for it. One base away there is no much larger clone; base qualities are not given.

What the research found in general, with its limitations: Clinical and demographic metadata were provided uncurated, with the amount varying by source and participant.

Collaborating institutions collected whole blood in K2EDTA tubes following their own protocols. For TCRbeta analysis, collaborator samples were shipped as frozen whole blood, as isolated PBMCs, or as DNA extracted from either sample type. The immunoSEQ Assay, a bias-controlled multiplex PCR, was used to amplify TCRbeta CDR3 regions from genomic DNA. From the authors' description of their analysis: The number of nucleated cells in each sample was estimated from the amplification of reference gene primers within the assay. Sequence reads were collapsed and filtered to measure the absolute abundance of every unique TCRbeta CDR3 rearrangement. For each sample, productive Simpson clonality was calculated by taking the square root of Simpson's diversity index across productive rearrangements. The clones in this table, taken by TCRdb from immuneACCESS, are in-frame only. Not every clone is retained; where verified, under half of the shortfall comes from an unresolved V gene, and the cause of the rest is unknown. V, J and clone size were drawn from that table, and D and trimming were deduced from the DNA. The sample yields tens of thousands of clones; over 65% were counted once. The ten most abundant clones make up 16% of the sample.

V has 4 bases trimmed and J has 3 bases trimmed; junction bases matching no gene number 12. The CDR3 runs 17 residues from the cysteine to the phenylalanine. Just CDR3 DNA is preserved here, 51 bases in frame from base 1. Sequences LNHDA (CDR1) and SQIVND (CDR2) are obtained from the germline V gene (reference sequence). This sequence uses TRBV19 and TRBJ2-7, with 10 central nucleotides matching TRBD2. Sequencing was done on a sample of peripheral blood. The receptor was isolated from a man in his 70s with acute or convalescent COVID-19. For the CDR3, the sequence is CASSRAIDSGRFYEQYF. Here is the DNA: TGTGCCAGTAGTAGGGCGATTGATAGCGGGAGGTTCTACGAGCAGTACTTC.